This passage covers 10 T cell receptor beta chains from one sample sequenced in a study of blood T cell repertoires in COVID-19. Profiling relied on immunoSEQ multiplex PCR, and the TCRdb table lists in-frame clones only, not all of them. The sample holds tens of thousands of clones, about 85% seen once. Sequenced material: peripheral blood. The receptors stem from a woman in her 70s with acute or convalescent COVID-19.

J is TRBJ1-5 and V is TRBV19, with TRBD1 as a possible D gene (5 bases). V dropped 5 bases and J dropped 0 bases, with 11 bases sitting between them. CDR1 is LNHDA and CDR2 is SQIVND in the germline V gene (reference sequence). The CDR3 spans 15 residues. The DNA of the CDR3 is TGTGCCAGTAGTCTCCTGGGGGGTAGCAATCAGCCCCAGCATTTT. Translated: CASSLLGGSNQPQHF. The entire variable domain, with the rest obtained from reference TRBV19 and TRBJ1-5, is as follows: DGGITQSPKYLFRKEGQNVTLSCEQNLNHDAMYWYRQDPGQGLRLIYYSQIVNDFQKGDIAEGYSVSREKKESFPLTVTSAQKNPTAFYLCASSLLGGSNQPQHFGDGTRLSIL.

The DNA for the CDR3 is TGTGCCTGGACCGGGACAGGGAGTATCAACTATGGCTACACCTTC. Protein sequence: CAWTGTGSINYGYTF. The genes are TRBV30 and TRBJ1-2; TRBD1 matches 9 bases. Germline CDR1 GTSNPN, CDR2 SVGIG (reference sequence). The CDR3 has 15 amino acids. The ends lost 4 bases at V and 2 bases at J; junction bases unmatched: 8.

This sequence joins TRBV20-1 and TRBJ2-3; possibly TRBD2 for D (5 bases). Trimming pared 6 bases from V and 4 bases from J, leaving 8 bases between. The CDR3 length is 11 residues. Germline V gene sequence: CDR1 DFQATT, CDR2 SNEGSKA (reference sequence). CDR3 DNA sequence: TGCAGTGCCCAGAGGGCAGATACGCAGTATTTT. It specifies CSAQRADTQYF.

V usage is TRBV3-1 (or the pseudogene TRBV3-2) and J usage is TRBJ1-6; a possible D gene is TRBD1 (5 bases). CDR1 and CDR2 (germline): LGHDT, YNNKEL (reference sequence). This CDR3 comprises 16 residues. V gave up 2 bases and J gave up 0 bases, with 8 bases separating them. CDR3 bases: TGTGCCAGCAGCCAACGGGGGAGCTCCTATAATTCACCCCTCCACTTT. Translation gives CASSQRGSSYNSPLHF.

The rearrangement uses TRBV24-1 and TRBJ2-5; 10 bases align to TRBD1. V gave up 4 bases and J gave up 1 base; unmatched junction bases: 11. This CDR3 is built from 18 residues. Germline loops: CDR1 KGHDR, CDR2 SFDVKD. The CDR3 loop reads CATSDLIRDRGFQETQYF. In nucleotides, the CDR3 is TGTGCCACCAGTGACTTAATCCGGGACAGGGGCTTCCAAGAGACCCAGTACTTC.

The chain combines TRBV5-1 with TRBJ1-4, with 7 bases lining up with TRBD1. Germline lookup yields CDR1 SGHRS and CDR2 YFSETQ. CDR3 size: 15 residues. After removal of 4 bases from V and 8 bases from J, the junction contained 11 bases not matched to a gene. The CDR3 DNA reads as TGCGCCAGCAGCGTGGAAGGGGGCGGCTACGAAAAACTGTTTTTT. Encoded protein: CASSVEGGGYEKLFF.

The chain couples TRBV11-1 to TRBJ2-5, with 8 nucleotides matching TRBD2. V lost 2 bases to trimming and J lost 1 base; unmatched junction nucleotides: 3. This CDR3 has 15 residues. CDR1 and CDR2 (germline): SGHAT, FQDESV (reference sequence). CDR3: CASSLYAGGQETQYF. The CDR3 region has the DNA TGTGCCAGCAGCTTATATGCGGGGGGCCAAGAGACCCAGTACTTC.

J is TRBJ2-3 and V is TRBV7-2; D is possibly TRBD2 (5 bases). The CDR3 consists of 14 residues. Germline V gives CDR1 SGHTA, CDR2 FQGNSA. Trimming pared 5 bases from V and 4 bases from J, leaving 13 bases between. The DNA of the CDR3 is TGTGCCAGCAGCCCTACTAGGAACCCAGATACGCAGTATTTT. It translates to CASSPTRNPDTQYF.

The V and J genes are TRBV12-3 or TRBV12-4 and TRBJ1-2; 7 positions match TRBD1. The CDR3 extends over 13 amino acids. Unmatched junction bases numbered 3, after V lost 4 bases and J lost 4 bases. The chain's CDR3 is CASSYRGSYGYTF. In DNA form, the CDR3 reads TGTGCCAGCAGTTACAGGGGAAGCTATGGCTACACCTTC.

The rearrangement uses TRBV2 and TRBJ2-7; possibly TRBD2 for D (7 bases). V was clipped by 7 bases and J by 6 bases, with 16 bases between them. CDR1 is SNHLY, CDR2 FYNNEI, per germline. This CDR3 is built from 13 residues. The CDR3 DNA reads TGTGCCAGCACGAACAGGGAGGGGTTCGAGCAGTACGTC. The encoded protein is CASTNREGFEQYV.